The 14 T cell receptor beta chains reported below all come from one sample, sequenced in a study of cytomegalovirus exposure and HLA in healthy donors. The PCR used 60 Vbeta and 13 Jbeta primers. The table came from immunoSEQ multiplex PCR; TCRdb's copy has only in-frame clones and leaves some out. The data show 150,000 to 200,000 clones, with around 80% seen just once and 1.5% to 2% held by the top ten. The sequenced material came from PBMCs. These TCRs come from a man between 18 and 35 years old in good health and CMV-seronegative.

The CDR3 spells CASTPGTANQPQHF. As DNA, the CDR3 is TGTGCCAGCACCCCGGGGACAGCTAATCAGCCCCAGCATTTT. This sequence joins TRBV6-6 and TRBJ1-5, with 7 positions matching TRBD1. CDR1 and CDR2 (germline): MNHNY, SVGAGI (reference sequence). The junction had 7 bases not matched to a gene; V was cut back by 7 bases and J by 4 bases. The length of the CDR3 is 14 residues.

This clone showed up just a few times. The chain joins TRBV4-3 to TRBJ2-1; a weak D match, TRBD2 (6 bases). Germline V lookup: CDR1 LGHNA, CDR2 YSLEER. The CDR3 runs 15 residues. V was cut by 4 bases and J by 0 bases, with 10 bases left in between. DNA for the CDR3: TGCGCCAGCAGCCTTTTCGGGAGCTCCTACAATGAGCAGTTCTTC. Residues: CASSLFGSSYNEQFF.

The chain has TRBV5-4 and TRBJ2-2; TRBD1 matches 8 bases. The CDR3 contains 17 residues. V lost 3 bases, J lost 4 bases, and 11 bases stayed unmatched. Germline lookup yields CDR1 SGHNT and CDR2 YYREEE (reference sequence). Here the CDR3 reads CASSSNAGTGVTGELFF. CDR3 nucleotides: TGTGCCAGCAGCTCGAACGCCGGGACAGGAGTCACCGGGGAGCTGTTTTTT.

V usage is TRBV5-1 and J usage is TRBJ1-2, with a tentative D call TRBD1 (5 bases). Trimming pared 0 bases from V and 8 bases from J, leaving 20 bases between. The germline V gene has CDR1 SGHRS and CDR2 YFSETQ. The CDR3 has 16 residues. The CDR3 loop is CASSLESTGRGGGYTF. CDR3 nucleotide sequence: TGCGCCAGCAGCTTGGAGTCTACGGGGAGGGGAGGAGGCTACACCTTC.

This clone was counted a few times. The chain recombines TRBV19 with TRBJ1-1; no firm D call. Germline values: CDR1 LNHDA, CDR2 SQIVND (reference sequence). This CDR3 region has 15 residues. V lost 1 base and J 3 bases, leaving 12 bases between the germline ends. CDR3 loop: CASSIGHGKHTEAFF. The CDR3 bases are TGTGCCAGTAGTATAGGACATGGTAAGCACACTGAAGCTTTCTTT.

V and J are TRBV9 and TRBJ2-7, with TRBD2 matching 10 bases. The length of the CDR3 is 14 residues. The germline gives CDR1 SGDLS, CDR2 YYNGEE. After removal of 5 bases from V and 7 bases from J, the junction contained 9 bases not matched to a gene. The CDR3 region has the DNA TGTGCCAGCAGTGAGGCTAGCGGGAGTGGGGAGCAGTACTTC. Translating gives CASSEASGSGEQYF.

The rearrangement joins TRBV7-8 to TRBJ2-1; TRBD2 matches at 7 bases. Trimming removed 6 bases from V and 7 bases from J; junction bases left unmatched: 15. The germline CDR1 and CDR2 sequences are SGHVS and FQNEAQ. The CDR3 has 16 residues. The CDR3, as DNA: TGTGCCAGCAGTTTTCATGAGCGGGATCTAGCAAATGAGCAGTTCTTC. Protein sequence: CASSFHERDLANEQFF.

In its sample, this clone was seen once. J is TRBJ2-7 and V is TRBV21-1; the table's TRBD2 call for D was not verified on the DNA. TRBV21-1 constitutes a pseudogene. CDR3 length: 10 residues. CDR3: CAIRLYEQYF. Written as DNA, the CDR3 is TGTGCCATCCGTTTGTACGAGCAGTACTTC.

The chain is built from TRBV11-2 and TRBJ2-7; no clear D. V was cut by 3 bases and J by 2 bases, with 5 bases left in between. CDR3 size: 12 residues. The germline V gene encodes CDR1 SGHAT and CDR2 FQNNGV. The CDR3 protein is CASSFQAYEQYF. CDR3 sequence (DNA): TGTGCCAGCAGCTTTCAGGCCTACGAGCAGTACTTC.

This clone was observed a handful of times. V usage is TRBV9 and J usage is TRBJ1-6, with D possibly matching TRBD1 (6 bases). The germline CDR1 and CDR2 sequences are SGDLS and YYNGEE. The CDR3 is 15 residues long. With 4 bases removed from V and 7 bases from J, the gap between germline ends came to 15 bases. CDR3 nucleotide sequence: TGTGCCAGCAGCTCCTACAGGGAGGGAAATTCACCCCTCCACTTT. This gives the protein CASSSYREGNSPLHF.

The CDR3 DNA reads as TGTGCCAGCAGCCACCCGTCGGGAGTTAGTTCCTACAATGAGCAGTTCTTC. It specifies CASSHPSGVSSYNEQFF. V gene TRBV7-8 combines with J gene TRBJ2-1, with D possibly TRBD2 on 6 matching bases. The CDR3 is 17 residues long. Germline assignment: CDR1 SGHVS and CDR2 FQNEAQ. The germline V and J ends were trimmed by 5 bases and 1 base, with 18 bases remaining between them. Combining the CDR3 with reference TRBV7-8 and TRBJ2-1 gives the whole variable domain GAGVSQSPRYKVAKRGQDVALRCDPISGHVSLFWYQQALGQGPEFLTYFQNEAQLDKSGLPSDRFFAERPEGSVSTLKIQRTQQEDSAVYLCASSHPSGVSSYNEQFFGPGTRLTVL.

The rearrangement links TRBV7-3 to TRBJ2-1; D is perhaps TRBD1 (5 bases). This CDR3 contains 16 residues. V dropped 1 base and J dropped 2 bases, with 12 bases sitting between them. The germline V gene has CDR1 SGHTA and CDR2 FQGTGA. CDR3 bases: TGTGCCAGCAGCTTAAATGTGGGGCCGACCTACAATGAGCAGTTCTTC. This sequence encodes CASSLNVGPTYNEQFF.

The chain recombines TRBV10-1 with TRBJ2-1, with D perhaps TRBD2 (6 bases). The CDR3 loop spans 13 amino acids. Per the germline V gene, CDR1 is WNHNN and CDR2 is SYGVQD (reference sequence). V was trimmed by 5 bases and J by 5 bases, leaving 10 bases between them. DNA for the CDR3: TGCGCCAGCAGTCTGTCGGGGGACAATGAGCAGTTCTTC. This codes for CASSLSGDNEQFF.

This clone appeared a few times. The CDR3 DNA follows: TGTGCCAGCAGGATGAGGAGCTCCTACGAGCAGTACTTC. This codes for CASRMRSSYEQYF. This sequence joins TRBV11-1 and TRBJ2-7; the D is unclear. Germline-derived CDR1 and CDR2 are SGHAT and FQDESV (reference sequence). CDR3 length: 13 amino acids. V dropped 6 bases and J dropped 0 bases, with 9 bases sitting between them.